What follows describes a single TCR beta chain. Its matching antigen is unknown. In germline, CDR1 is SGHVS, CDR2 FQNEAQ. V dropped 6 bases and J dropped 6 bases, with 10 bases sitting between them. This CDR3 spans 12 amino acids. This entry belongs to a study of human T cells and chemical hapten exposure. Study-level findings and limits: PT1 expanded TCR counts and patch test score correlated positively.

TCRdb re-called the RACE reads with MiXCR, one entry per CDR3 protein. The data hold about 380,000 distinct CDR3 sequences, with approximately 5.1% observed a single time. Indicated time point: pre-sensitization, week 0. The sample's treatment: therapeutic diphenylcyclopropenone sensitization with weekly scalp DPC. Whole blood that had not been fractionated was the source of extracted total RNA. V and J are TRBV7-8 and TRBJ2-3; no clear D gene. This sample comprised whole blood, obtained in connection with sensitization to the hapten diphenylcyclopropenone (DPC). The TCR sequence derives from a woman aged 50 to 60 with alopecia areata. Some clones in this sample may be carry-over from other donors' samples. Here the CDR3 DNA reads TGTGCCAGCAGTAAACGAGCCGATACGCAGTATTTT. Its protein is CASSKRADTQYF.